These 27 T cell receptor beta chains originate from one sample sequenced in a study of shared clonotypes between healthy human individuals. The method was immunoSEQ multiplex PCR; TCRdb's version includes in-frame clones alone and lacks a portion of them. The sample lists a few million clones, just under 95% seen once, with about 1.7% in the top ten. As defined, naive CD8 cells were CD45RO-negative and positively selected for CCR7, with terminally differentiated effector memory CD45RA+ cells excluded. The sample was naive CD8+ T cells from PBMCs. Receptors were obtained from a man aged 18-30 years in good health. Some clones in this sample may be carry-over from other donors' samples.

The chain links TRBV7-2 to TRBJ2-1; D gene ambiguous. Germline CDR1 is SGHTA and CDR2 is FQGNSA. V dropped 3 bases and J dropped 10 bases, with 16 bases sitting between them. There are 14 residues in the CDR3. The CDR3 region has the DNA TGTGCCAGCAGCTTCGCGAGGAGAAATCGGGAGCAGTTCTTC. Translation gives CASSFARRNREQFF.

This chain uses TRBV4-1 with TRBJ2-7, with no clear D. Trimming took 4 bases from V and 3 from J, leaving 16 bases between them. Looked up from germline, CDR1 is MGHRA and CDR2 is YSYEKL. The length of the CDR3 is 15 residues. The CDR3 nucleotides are TGCGCCAGCAGCCCGCTCAAGGCAGGAATCTACGAGCAGTACTTC. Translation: CASSPLKAGIYEQYF.

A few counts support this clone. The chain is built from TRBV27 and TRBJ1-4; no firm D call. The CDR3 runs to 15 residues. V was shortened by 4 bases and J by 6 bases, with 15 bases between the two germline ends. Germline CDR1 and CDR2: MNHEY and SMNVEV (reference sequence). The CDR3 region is CASSSPGSKDEKLFF. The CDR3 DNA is TGTGCCAGCAGTTCTCCGGGCAGCAAGGATGAAAAACTGTTTTTT.

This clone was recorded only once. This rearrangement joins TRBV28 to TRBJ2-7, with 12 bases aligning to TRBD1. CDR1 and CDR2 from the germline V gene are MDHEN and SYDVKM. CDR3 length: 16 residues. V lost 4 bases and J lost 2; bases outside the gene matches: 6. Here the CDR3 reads CASSSRGTGGTYEQYF. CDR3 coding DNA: TGTGCCAGCAGTTCAAGGGGGACAGGGGGCACCTACGAGCAGTACTTC.

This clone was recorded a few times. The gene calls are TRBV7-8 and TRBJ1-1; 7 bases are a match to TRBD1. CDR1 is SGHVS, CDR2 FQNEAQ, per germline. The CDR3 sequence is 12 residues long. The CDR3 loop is CATGQMNTEAFF. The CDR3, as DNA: TGTGCTACGGGACAGATGAACACTGAAGCTTTCTTT.

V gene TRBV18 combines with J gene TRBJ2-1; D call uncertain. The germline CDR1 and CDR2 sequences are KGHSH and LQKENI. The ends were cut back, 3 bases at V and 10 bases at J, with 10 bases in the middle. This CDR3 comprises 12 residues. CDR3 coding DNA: TGTGCCAGCTCACCGATCAGTAGGGAGCAGTTCTTC. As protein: CASSPISREQFF.

The CDR3 DNA reads as TGTGCCAGCAGTGAAGCCCGGCTAGCGGGAGCAAGGGAGCAGTACTTC. Protein product: CASSEARLAGAREQYF. The chain joins TRBV6-1 to TRBJ2-7; TRBD2 agrees at 10 bases. V shed 0 bases and J 7 bases; nucleotides not matched to a gene: 9. Germline CDR1 reads MNHNS; CDR2 reads SASEGT. The CDR3 extends over 16 amino acids.

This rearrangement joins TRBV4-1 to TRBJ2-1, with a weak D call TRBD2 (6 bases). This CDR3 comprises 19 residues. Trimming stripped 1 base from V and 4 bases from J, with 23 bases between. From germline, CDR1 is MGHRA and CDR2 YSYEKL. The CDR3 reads CASSQVRAVGGRWYNEQFF. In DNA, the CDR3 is TGCGCCAGCAGCCAAGTTCGGGCGGTTGGGGGGAGGTGGTACAATGAGCAGTTCTTC.

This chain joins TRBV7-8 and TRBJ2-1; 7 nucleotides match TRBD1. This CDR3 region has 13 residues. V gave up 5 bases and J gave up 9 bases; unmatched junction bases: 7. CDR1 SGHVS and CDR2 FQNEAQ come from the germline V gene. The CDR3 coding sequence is TGTGCCAGCAGCCCGCTCCAGGGGGTTGAGCAGTTCTTC. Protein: CASSPLQGVEQFF.

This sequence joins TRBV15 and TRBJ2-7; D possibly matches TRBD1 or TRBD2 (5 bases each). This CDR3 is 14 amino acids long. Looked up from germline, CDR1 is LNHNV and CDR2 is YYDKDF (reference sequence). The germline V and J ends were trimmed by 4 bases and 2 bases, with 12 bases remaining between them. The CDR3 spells CATSTRDGPYEQYF. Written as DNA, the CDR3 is TGTGCCACCAGCACCCGGGACGGCCCCTACGAGCAGTACTTC.

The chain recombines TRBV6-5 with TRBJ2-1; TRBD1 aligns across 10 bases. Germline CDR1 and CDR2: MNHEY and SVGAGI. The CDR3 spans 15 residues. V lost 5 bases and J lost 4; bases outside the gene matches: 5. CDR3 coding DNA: TGTGCCAGCAGTCTCGGGGGACAGGGGTACAATGAGCAGTTCTTC. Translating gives CASSLGGQGYNEQFF.

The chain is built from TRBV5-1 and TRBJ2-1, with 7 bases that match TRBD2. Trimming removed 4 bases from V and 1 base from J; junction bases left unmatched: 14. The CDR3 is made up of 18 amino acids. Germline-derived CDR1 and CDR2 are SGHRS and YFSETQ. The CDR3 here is CASSPTWVSGKSYNEQFF. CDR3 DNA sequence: TGCGCCAGCAGCCCAACATGGGTGAGCGGGAAGTCCTACAATGAGCAGTTCTTC.

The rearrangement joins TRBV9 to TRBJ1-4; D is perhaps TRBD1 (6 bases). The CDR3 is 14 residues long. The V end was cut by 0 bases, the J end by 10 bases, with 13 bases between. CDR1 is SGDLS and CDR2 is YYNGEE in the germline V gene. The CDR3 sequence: CASSVASGAPKLFF. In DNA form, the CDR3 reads TGTGCCAGCAGCGTAGCTTCGGGGGCCCCAAAACTGTTTTTT.

The CDR3 nucleotides read TGCAGCGTTGAAGATCAGTACCAGGGGATCTACGAGCAGTACTTC. As protein: CSVEDQYQGIYEQYF. The chain links TRBV29-1 to TRBJ2-7; TRBD1 is a possible D gene (6 bases). Trimming pared 0 bases from V and 3 bases from J, leaving 15 bases between. This CDR3 has 15 residues. Germline-derived CDR1 and CDR2 are SQVTM and ANQGSEA.

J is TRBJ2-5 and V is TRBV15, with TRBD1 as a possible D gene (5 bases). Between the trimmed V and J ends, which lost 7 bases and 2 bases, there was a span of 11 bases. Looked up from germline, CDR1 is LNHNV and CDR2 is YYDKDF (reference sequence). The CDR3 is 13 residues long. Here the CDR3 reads CATTETEQETQYF. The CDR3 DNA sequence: TGTGCCACCACCGAGACAGAACAAGAGACCCAGTACTTC.

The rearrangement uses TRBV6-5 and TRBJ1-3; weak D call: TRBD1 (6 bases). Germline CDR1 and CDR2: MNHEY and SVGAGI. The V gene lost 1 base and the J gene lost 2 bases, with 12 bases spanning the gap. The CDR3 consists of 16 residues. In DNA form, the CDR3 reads TGTGCCAGCAGTTACTTGACCGAGGGGGCTGGAAACACCATATATTTT. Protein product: CASSYLTEGAGNTIYF.

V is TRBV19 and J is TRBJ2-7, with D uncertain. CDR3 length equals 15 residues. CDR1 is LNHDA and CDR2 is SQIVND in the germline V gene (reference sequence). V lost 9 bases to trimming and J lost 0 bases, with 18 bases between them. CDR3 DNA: TGTGCCAGCACCTTCGACGGTGAAAGCTCCTACGAGCAGTACTTC. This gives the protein CASTFDGESSYEQYF.

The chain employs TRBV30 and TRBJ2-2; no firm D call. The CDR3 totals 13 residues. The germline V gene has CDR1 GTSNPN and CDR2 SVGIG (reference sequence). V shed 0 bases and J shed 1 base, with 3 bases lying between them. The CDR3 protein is CAWSVMNTGELFF. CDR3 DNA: TGTGCCTGGAGTGTCATGAACACCGGGGAGCTGTTTTTT.

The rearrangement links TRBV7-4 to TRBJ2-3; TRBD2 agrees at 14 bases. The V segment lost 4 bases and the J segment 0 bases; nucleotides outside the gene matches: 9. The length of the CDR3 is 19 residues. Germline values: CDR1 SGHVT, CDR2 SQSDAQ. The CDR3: CASSSGLAGGLLSTDTQYF. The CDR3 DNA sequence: TGTGCCAGCAGCTCAGGACTAGCGGGAGGACTCCTCAGCACAGATACGCAGTATTTT.

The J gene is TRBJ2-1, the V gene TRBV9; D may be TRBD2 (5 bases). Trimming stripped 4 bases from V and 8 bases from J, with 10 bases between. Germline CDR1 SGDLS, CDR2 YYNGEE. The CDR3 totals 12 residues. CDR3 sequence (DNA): TGTGCCAGCAGCCGGCCTAGCCATGAGCAGTTCTTC. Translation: CASSRPSHEQFF. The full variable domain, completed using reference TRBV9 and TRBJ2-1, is DSGVTQTPKHLITATGQRVTLRCSPRSGDLSVYWYQQSLDQGLQFLIQYYNGEERAKGNILERFSAQQFPDLHSELNLSSLELGDSALYFCASSRPSHEQFFGPGTRLTVL.

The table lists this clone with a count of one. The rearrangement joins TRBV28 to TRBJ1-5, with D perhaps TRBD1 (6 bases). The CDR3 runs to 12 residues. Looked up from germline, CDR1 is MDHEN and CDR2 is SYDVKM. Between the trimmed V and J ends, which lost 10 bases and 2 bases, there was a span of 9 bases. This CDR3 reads CAIGTRNQPQHF. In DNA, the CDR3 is TGTGCCATCGGGACACGCAATCAGCCCCAGCATTTT.

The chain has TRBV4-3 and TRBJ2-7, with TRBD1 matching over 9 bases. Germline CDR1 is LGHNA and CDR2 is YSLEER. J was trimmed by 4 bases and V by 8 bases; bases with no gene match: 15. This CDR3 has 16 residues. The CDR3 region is CASLPEPGQGSYEQYF. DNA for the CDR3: TGCGCCAGCCTACCCGAGCCCGGACAGGGGTCGTACGAGCAGTACTTC.

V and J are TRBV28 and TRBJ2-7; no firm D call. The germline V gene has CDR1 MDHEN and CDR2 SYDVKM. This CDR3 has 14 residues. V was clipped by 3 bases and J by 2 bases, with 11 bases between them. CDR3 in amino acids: CASSFRHRPYEQYF. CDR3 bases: TGTGCCAGCAGTTTTCGACATCGACCCTACGAGCAGTACTTC.

This CDR3 is CATSRGMDEQYF. In DNA form, the CDR3 reads TGTGCCACCAGCAGGGGTATGGACGAGCAGTACTTC. This chain uses TRBV15 with TRBJ2-7; D is unclear. Between the trimmed V and J ends, which lost 3 bases and 5 bases, there was a span of 8 bases. This CDR3 spans 12 amino acids. The germline CDR1 and CDR2 sequences are LNHNV and YYDKDF (reference sequence).

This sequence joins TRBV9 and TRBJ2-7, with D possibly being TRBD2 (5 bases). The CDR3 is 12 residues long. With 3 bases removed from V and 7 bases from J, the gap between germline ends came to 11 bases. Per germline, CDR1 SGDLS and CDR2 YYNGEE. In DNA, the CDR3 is TGTGCCAGCAGCGCCGGGATGGGAGAGCAGTACTTC. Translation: CASSAGMGEQYF.

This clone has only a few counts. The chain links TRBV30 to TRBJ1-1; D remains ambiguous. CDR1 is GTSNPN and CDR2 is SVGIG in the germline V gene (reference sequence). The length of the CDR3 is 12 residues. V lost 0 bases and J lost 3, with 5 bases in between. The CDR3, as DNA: TGTGCCTGGAGTGTCACCTACACTGAAGCTTTCTTT. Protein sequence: CAWSVTYTEAFF. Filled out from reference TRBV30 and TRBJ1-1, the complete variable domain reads SQTIHQWPATLVQPVGSPLSLECTVEGTSNPNLYWYRQAAGRGLQLLFYSVGIGQISSEVPQNLSASRPQDRQFILSSKKLLLSDSGFYLCAWSVTYTEAFFGQGTRLTVV.

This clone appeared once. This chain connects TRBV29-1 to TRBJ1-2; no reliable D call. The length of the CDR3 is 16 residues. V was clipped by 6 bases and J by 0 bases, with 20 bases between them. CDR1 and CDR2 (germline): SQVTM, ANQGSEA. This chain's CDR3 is CSVRGGSTTTNYGYTF. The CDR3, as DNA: TGCAGCGTGCGGGGTGGCAGCACTACTACTAACTATGGCTACACCTTC.